These 20 T cell receptor beta chains originate from one sample sequenced in a study of T cells after yellow fever vaccination. TCRdb re-called the 5' RACE reads with MiXCR, one entry per CDR3 protein. The repertoire consists of hundreds of thousands of distinct CDR3 sequences, with 15% to 20% occurring once and the leading ten covering roughly a sixth. Sample: PBMCs, taken before the yellow fever booster vaccination. These TCRs come from a man younger than 30 who received the YFV17D yellow fever vaccine.

This clonotype occurred many times. V is TRBV6-1 and J is TRBJ2-7; TRBD1 matches 10 bases. The CDR3 covers 16 residues. Germline CDR1 is MNHNS and CDR2 is SASEGT. V lost 6 bases, J lost 1 base, and 9 bases stayed unmatched. CDR3 loop: CASRGSPGQGSYEQYV. DNA of the CDR3: TGTGCCAGCAGGGGGTCGCCGGGACAGGGGTCCTACGAGCAGTACGTC.

In DNA form, the CDR3 reads TGTGCCAGCAGGCAACAGGCGGAGGCCACTGAAGCTTTCTTT. This translates into CASRQQAEATEAFF. The V gene is TRBV5-4, the J gene TRBJ1-1; D is perhaps TRBD1 (5 bases). CDR3 length equals 14 residues. V shed 5 bases and J shed 4 bases, with 15 bases lying between them. CDR1 and CDR2 from the germline V gene are SGHNT and YYREEE (reference sequence).

This chain connects TRBV20-1 to TRBJ1-3; a possible D gene is TRBD1 (5 bases). V shed 6 bases and J shed 8 bases, with 17 bases lying between them. The CDR3 has 13 residues. The germline CDR1 and CDR2 sequences are DFQATT and SNEGSKA (reference sequence). The CDR3 DNA is TGCAGTGCAAATAATGGGGCCAGGGACACCATATATTTT. Its translation is CSANNGARDTIYF.

This clonotype was counted a few times. The chain is built from TRBV11-1 and TRBJ2-1, with D possibly TRBD1 on 5 matching bases. The CDR3 is 13 amino acids. Germline CDR1 SGHAT, CDR2 FQDESV (reference sequence). The V end lost 7 bases, the J end lost 6 bases, and 13 bases lay between the germline ends. The DNA of the CDR3 is TGTGCCAGCAACCTCCAGGGCATCAATGAGCAGTTCTTC. Translation gives CASNLQGINEQFF.

Ten or more counts support this clonotype. This rearrangement joins TRBV6-6 to TRBJ1-5; unclear D gene. The V and J ends lost 0 bases and 5 bases respectively, with 5 bases between them. CDR1 is MNHNY and CDR2 is SVGAGI in the germline V gene (reference sequence). CDR3 size: 13 residues. In nucleotides, the CDR3 is TGTGCCAGCAGTTACTCGAGAGATCAGCCCCAGCATTTT. Protein sequence: CASSYSRDQPQHF.

This clonotype was observed a few times. The J gene is TRBJ1-2, the V gene TRBV4-3; possibly TRBD1 for D (6 bases). Per germline, CDR1 LGHNA and CDR2 YSLEER. Deletions cut 0 bases from V and 8 bases from J, with 25 bases between. The CDR3 has 18 amino acids. CDR3 region: CASSQDLGQLRPTGGYTF. DNA for the CDR3: TGCGCCAGCAGCCAAGATCTCGGACAGCTTCGACCAACGGGGGGCTACACCTTC.

There are a few counts of this clonotype. The V and J genes are TRBV29-1 and TRBJ1-4, with TRBD1 matching over 7 bases. The length of the CDR3 is 14 residues. V trimming: 6 bases; J trimming: 4 bases; junction bases outside the gene matches: 8. Germline V gene data show CDR1 as SQVTM and CDR2 as ANQGSEA. The CDR3 DNA reads TGCAGCGTGACCGACAGGGCCTTTAATGAAAAACTGTTTTTT. It codes for CSVTDRAFNEKLFF. Supplemented by reference TRBV29-1 and TRBJ1-4, the full variable domain reads SAVISQKPSRDICQRGTSLTIQCQVDSQVTMMFWYRQQPGQSLTLIATANQGSEATYESGFVIDKFPISRPNLTFSTLTVSNMSPEDSSIYLCSVTDRAFNEKLFFGSGTQLSVL.

This rearrangement joins TRBV7-2 to TRBJ2-5; tentatively, D is TRBD2 (6 bases). V was trimmed by 1 base and J by 4 bases, leaving 16 bases between them. The CDR3 is made up of 16 amino acids. Germline CDR1 is SGHTA and CDR2 is FQGNSA. The DNA of the CDR3 is TGTGCCAGCAGCTTAGTCGGCGGGGCCCAGGGAGAGACCCAGTACTTC. This codes for CASSLVGGAQGETQYF. The whole variable domain, filled in from reference TRBV7-2 and TRBJ2-5, reads GAGVSQSPSNKVTEKGKDVELRCDPISGHTALYWYRQSLGQGLEFLIYFQGNSAPDKSGLPSDRFSAERTGGSVSTLTIQRTQQEDSAVYLCASSLVGGAQGETQYFGPGTRLLVL.

This clonotype has just a few counts. V gene TRBV20-1 combines with J gene TRBJ1-2; D gene unclear. The CDR3 sequence is 11 residues long. Germline V gene lookup returns CDR1 DFQATT and CDR2 SNEGSKA (reference sequence). Between the trimmed V and J ends, which lost 7 bases and 1 base, there was a span of 7 bases. Here the CDR3 DNA reads TGCAGTGTAAGGGATAACTATGGCTACACCTTC. Its protein is CSVRDNYGYTF.

This clonotype has a handful of counts. The genes are TRBV11-1 and TRBJ1-1; a possible D gene is TRBD1 (5 bases). Trimming removed 4 bases at V and 7 bases at J, with 16 bases between. Per the germline V gene, CDR1 is SGHAT and CDR2 is FQDESV (reference sequence). The CDR3 totals 14 residues. The CDR3 loop reads CASSWRGERVEAFF. For the CDR3, the DNA is TGTGCCAGCAGCTGGAGGGGCGAACGGGTTGAAGCTTTCTTT.

The sample holds a few counts of this clonotype. This chain connects TRBV6-1 to TRBJ1-6; perhaps TRBD1 as D (5 bases). The CDR3 loop spans 16 amino acids. V shed 8 bases and J shed 10 bases, with 24 bases lying between them. CDR1 MNHNS and CDR2 SASEGT come from the germline V gene. CDR3 nucleotides: TGTGCCAGCGAGCCCCGCCATGGGGGGATGGGCTCACCCCTCCACTTT. The encoded protein is CASEPRHGGMGSPLHF.

The V and J genes are TRBV5-1 and TRBJ1-1, with 9 nucleotides matching TRBD1. The CDR3 spans 15 residues. V was pared by 3 bases and J by 0 bases, with 3 bases of the junction left unmatched. The germline CDR1 and CDR2 sequences are SGHRS and YFSETQ. CDR3 DNA: TGCGCCAGCAGCTCGACAGGGGGAATGAACACTGAAGCTTTCTTT. Amino acids: CASSSTGGMNTEAFF.

This clonotype was observed a few times. The V gene is TRBV4-3, the J gene TRBJ2-3; the D gene is possibly TRBD1 (6 bases). This CDR3 has 15 residues. The V end lost 0 bases, the J end lost 4 bases, and 11 bases lay between the germline ends. CDR1 is LGHNA, CDR2 YSLEER, per germline. The CDR3 sequence is CASSQEVQGPDTQYF. The CDR3 coding sequence is TGCGCCAGCAGCCAAGAAGTCCAGGGGCCAGATACGCAGTATTTT.

This clonotype was counted a few times. V gene TRBV20-1 combines with J gene TRBJ2-1; D remains ambiguous. V lost 2 bases and J lost 15, with 14 bases in between. Per germline, CDR1 DFQATT and CDR2 SNEGSKA (reference sequence). This CDR3 is 11 amino acids long. CDR3 sequence reads: CSARSGYQLFF. CDR3 in DNA: TGCAGTGCTAGAAGTGGCTATCAACTGTTCTTC.

The rearrangement links TRBV7-2 to TRBJ1-2, with D unclear. This CDR3 is 15 amino acids long. Trimming shortened V by 1 base and J by 3 bases, and 12 bases separated the two germline ends. Looked up from germline, CDR1 is SGHTA and CDR2 is FQGNSA. In DNA form, the CDR3 reads TGTGCCAGCAGCTTAGAGGGCGGCCGTGACTATGGCTACACCTTC. This sequence encodes CASSLEGGRDYGYTF.

This chain uses TRBV24-1 with TRBJ2-1, with TRBD2 as a possible D gene (5 bases). With 9 bases removed from V and 3 bases from J, the gap between germline ends came to 20 bases. The germline CDR1 and CDR2 sequences are KGHDR and SFDVKD. The CDR3 runs to 16 residues. The CDR3: CATGESGRGNYNEQFF. CDR3 in DNA: TGTGCCACCGGAGAATCTGGCCGGGGAAACTACAATGAGCAGTTCTTC.

The sample holds many counts of this clonotype. J is TRBJ1-5 and V is TRBV30; tentative D call: TRBD1 (5 bases). V gave up 4 bases and J gave up 0 bases, with 10 bases separating them. The germline CDR1 and CDR2 sequences are GTSNPN and SVGIG (reference sequence). The CDR3 runs 14 residues. In DNA form, the CDR3 reads TGTGCCTGGAACCGGGACGGTAGCAATCAGCCCCAGCATTTT. Translation gives CAWNRDGSNQPQHF.

This clonotype has more than one count but fewer than ten. The chain couples TRBV6-5 to TRBJ1-2, with 11 bases identical to TRBD1. V lost 6 bases, J lost 5 bases, and 8 bases stayed unmatched. Germline assignment: CDR1 MNHEY and CDR2 SVGAGI. This CDR3 comprises 15 residues. CDR3 loop: CASSGGDRGRYGYTF. The CDR3 nucleotides are TGTGCCAGCAGCGGGGGGGACAGGGGGAGATATGGCTACACCTTC.

This clonotype was recorded many times. This chain uses TRBV7-3 with TRBJ2-5, with a weak D call TRBD1 (5 bases). The V end was cut by 5 bases, the J end by 0 bases, with 10 bases between. CDR3 length equals 14 residues. CDR1 SGHTA and CDR2 FQGTGA come from the germline V gene. The CDR3 DNA sequence: TGTGCCAGCAGCCCGGACATACACCAAGAGACCCAGTACTTC. Amino acids: CASSPDIHQETQYF.

This clonotype was counted only a few times. This chain uses TRBV2 with TRBJ1-1; TRBD1 is a possible D gene (6 bases). The germline V gene encodes CDR1 SNHLY and CDR2 FYNNEI. The V and J ends lost 5 bases and 5 bases respectively, with 12 bases between them. CDR3 size: 13 residues. CDR3 sequence reads: CASSPGAMTEAFF. The CDR3 nucleotides are TGTGCCAGCAGTCCGGGGGCTATGACTGAAGCTTTCTTT.